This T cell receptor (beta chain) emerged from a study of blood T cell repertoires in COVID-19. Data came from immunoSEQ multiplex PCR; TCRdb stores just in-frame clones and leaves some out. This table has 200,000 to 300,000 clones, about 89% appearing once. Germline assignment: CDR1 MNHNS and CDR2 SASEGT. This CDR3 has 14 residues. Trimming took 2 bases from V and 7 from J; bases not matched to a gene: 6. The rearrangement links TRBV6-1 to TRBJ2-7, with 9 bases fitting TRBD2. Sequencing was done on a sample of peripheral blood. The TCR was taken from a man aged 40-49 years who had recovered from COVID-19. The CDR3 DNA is TGTGCCAGCAGTGAACTGGGACTAGCAGGGGAGCAGTACTTC. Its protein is CASSELGLAGEQYF.